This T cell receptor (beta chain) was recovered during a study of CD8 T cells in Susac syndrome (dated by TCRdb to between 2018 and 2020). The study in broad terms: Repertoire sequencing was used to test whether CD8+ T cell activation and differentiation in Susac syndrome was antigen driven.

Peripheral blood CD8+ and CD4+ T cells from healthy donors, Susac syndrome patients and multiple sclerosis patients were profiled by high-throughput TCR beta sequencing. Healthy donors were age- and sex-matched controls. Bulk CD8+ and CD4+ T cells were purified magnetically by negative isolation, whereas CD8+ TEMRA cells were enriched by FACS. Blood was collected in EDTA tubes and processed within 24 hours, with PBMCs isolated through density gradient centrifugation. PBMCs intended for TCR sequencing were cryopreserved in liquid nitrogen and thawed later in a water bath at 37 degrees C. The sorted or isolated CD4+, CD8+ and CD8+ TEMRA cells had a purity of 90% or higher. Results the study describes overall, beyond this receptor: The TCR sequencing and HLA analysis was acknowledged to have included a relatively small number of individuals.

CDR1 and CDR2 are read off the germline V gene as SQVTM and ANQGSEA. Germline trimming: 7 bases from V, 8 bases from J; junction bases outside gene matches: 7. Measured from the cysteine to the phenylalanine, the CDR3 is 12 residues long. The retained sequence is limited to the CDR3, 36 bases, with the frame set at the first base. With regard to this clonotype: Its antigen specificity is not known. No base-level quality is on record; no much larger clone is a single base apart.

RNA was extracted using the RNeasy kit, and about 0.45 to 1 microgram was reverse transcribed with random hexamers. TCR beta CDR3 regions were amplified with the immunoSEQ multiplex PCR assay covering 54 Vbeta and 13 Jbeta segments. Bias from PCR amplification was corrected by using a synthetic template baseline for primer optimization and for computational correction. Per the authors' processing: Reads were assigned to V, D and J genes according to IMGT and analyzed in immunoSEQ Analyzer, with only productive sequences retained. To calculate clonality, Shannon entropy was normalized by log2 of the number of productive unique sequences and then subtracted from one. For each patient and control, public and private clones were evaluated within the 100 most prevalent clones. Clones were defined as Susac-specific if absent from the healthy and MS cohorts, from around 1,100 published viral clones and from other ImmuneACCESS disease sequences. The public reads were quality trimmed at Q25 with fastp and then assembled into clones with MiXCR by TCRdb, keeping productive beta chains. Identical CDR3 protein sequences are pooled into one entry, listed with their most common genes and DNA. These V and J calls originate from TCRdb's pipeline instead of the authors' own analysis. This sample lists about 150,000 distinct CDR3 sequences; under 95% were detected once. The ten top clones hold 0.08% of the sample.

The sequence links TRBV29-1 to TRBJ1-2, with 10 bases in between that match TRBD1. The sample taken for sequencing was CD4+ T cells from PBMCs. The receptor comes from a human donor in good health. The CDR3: CSARDRGSGYTF. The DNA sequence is TGCAGCGCCCGGGACAGGGGTAGCGGCTACACCTTC.